The 2 T cell receptor beta chains below come from one sample, sequenced in a study of T cell responses to AZD1222 COVID-19 vaccine. Here immunoSEQ multiplex PCR was the method, and the copy in TCRdb shows in-frame clones only, minus some. This sample carries 170,000 or so clones, roughly nine tenths of them seen once, and the ten largest clones take approximately 2.8%. Sequencing was performed on peripheral blood, taken on day 0 of AZD1222 vaccination. The source is an adult in good health.

This clone was picked up one time. Written as DNA, the CDR3 is TGTGCCAGTAGTTTGGGGGTCGGTAGCACAGATACGCAGTATTTT. Translation: CASSLGVGSTDTQYF. The chain links TRBV19 to TRBJ2-3; D may correspond to TRBD1 or TRBD2 (5 bases each). This CDR3 region has 15 residues. Germline V gene sequence: CDR1 LNHDA, CDR2 SQIVND (reference sequence). V was pared by 5 bases and J by 0 bases, with 12 bases between.

The chain carries TRBV7-2 and TRBJ1-5, with 7 positions matching TRBD1. Germline V lookup: CDR1 SGHTA, CDR2 FQGNSA. The ends lost 5 bases at V and 7 bases at J; junction bases unmatched: 11. The length of the CDR3 is 15 residues. The CDR3 here is CASSDRRQGRQPQHF. Written as DNA, the CDR3 is TGTGCCAGCAGCGACCGGCGACAGGGTAGACAGCCCCAGCATTTT. Using reference TRBV7-2 and TRBJ1-5 for the parts outside the CDR3, the full variable domain is GAGVSQSPSNKVTEKGKDVELRCDPISGHTALYWYRQSLGQGLEFLIYFQGNSAPDKSGLPSDRFSAERTGGSVSTLTIQRTQQEDSAVYLCASSDRRQGRQPQHFGDGTRLSIL.